The 8 T cell receptor beta chains below come from one sample, sequenced in a study of blood T cell repertoires in COVID-19. TCRdb's table, derived via immunoSEQ multiplex PCR, lists solely in-frame clones and lacks some. The repertoire consists of roughly 200,000 clones, with almost 85% occurring once and the leading ten covering roughly 5.3%. Input material: peripheral blood. These receptors came from a woman in her sixties or seventies with active or convalescent COVID-19.

The DNA for the CDR3 is TGTGCCAGCAGCGTAGATAGCAGGGCTGGCTACACCTTC. It yields the protein CASSVDSRAGYTF. This chain joins TRBV9 and TRBJ1-2; weak D call: TRBD1 (5 bases). Trimming shortened V by 0 bases and J by 7 bases, and 10 bases separated the two germline ends. The length of the CDR3 is 13 residues. From germline, CDR1 is SGDLS and CDR2 YYNGEE.

This clone was observed once. The chain links TRBV24-1 to TRBJ2-1; no clear D gene. V was trimmed by 9 bases and J by 5 bases, leaving 7 bases between them. Germline V CDR1 and CDR2: KGHDR, SFDVKD. The CDR3 runs to 11 residues. The CDR3 sequence is CATSPDNEQFF. In nucleotides, the CDR3 is TGTGCCACCTCCCCAGACAATGAGCAGTTCTTC.

This chain connects TRBV10-3 to TRBJ2-1; 14 bases fit TRBD2. Germline CDR1 reads ENHRY; CDR2 reads SYGVKD. The CDR3 consists of 19 residues. V was clipped by 3 bases and J by 8 bases; unmatched bases: 15. The CDR3 nucleotides read TGTGCCATCAGTGACGGACTAGCGGGAGGTAAAGGGTATTCGGATGAGCAGTTCTTC. It codes for CAISDGLAGGKGYSDEQFF.

The chain combines TRBV19 with TRBJ2-7, with 7 bases lining up with TRBD1. Germline lookup yields CDR1 LNHDA and CDR2 SQIVND (reference sequence). V lost 6 bases, J lost 1 base, and 6 bases stayed unmatched. CDR3 size: 14 residues. In nucleotides, the CDR3 is TGTGCCAGTAGCCTCCGGGACAGATCCTACGAGCAGTACTTC. Amino acid sequence: CASSLRDRSYEQYF.

The genes are TRBV7-8 and TRBJ2-1; D is possibly TRBD2 (6 bases). CDR1 and CDR2 (germline): SGHVS, FQNEAQ. V lost 5 bases and J 4 bases, leaving 18 bases between the germline ends. The CDR3 loop spans 16 amino acids. This CDR3 is CASSPFEGGIYNEQFF. The CDR3, as DNA: TGTGCCAGCAGCCCCTTCGAGGGCGGGATTTACAATGAGCAGTTCTTC.

The rearrangement uses TRBV5-6 and TRBJ1-1; 9 bases match TRBD1. V lost 0 bases to trimming and J lost 1 base; unmatched junction nucleotides: 1. The germline V gene encodes CDR1 SGHDT and CDR2 YYEEEE. The CDR3 has 15 amino acids. The CDR3 coding sequence is TGTGCCAGCAGCTTGGCGGGACAGGGGAACACTGAAGCTTTCTTT. This codes for CASSLAGQGNTEAFF.

This chain joins TRBV10-3 and TRBJ2-2; 8 bases match TRBD2. V lost 6 bases and J lost 4; bases outside the gene matches: 10. The CDR3 is made up of 16 amino acids. Germline assignment: CDR1 ENHRY and CDR2 SYGVKD. CDR3 in DNA: TGTGCCATCAGAGCCGGACTAGCTCGGGCCACCGGGGAGCTGTTTTTT. It is translated as CAIRAGLARATGELFF.

Only a few counts were recorded for this clone. Here the CDR3 DNA reads TGTGCCACATCCGGGACACGGAACACTGAAGCTTTCTTT. Residues: CATSGTRNTEAFF. The chain is built from TRBV6-6 and TRBJ1-1; the D gene is possibly TRBD1 (6 bases). V lost 10 bases to trimming and J lost 1 base, with 13 bases between them. The CDR3 sequence is 13 residues long. Germline V gene data show CDR1 as MNHNY and CDR2 as SVGAGI (reference sequence).